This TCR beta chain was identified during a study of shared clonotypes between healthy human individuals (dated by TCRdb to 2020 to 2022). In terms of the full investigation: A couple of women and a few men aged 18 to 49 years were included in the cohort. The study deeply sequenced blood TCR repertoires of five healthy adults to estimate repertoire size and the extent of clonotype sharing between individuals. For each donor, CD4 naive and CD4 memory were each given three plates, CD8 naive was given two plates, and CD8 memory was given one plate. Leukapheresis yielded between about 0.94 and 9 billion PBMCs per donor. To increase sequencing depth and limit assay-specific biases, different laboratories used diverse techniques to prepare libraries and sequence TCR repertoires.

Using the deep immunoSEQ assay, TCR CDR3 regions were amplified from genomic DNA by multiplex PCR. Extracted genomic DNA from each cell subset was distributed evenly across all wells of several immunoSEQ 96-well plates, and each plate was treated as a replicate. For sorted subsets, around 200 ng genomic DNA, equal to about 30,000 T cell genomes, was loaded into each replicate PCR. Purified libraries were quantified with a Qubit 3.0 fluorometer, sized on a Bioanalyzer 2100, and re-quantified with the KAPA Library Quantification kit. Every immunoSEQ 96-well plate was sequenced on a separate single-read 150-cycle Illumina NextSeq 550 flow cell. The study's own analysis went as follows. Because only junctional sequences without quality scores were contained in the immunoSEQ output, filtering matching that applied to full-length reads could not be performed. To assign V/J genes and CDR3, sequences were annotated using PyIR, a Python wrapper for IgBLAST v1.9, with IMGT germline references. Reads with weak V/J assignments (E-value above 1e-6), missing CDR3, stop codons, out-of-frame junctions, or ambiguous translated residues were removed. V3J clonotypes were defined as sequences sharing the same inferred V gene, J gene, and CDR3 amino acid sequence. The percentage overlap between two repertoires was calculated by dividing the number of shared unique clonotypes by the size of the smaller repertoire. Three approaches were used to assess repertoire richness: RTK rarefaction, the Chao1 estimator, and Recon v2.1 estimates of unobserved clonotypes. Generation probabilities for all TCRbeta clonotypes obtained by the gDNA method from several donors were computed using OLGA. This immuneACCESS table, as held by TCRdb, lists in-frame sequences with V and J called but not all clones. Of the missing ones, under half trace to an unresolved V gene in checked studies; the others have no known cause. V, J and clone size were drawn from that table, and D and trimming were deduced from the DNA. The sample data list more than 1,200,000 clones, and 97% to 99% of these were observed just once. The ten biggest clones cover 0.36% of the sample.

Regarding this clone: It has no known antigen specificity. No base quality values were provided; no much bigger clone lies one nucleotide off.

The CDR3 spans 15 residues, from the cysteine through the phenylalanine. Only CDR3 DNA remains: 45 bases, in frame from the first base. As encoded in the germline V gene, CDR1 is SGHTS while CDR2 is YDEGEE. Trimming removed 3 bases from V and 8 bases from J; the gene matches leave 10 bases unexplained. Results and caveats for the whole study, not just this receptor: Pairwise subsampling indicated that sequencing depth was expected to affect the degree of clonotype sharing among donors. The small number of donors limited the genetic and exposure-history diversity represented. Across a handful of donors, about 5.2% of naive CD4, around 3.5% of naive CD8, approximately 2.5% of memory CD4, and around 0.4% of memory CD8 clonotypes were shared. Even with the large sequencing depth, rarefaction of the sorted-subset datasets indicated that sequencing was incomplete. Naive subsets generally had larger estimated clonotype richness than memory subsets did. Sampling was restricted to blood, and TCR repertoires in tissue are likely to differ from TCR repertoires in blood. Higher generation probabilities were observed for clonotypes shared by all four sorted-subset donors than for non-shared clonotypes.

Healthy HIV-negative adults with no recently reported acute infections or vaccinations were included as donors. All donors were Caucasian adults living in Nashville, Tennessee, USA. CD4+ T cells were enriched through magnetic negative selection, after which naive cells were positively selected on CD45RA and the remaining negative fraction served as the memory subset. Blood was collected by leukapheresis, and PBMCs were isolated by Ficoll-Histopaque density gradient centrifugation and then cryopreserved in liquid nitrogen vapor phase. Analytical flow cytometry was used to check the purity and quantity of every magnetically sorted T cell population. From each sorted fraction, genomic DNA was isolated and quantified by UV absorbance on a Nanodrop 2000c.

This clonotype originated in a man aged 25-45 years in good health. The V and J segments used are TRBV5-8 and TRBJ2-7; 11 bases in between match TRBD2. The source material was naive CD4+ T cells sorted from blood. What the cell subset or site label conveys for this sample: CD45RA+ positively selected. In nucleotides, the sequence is TGTGCCAGCAGCTCTAGGACTAGCGGGTTCCCCAAGCAGTACTTC. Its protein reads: CASSSRTSGFPKQYF.